This TCR beta chain was observed in a study of breast tumors, draining lymph nodes, adjacent tissues. The CDR3 is 17 residues long. Unmatched junction bases numbered 13, after V lost 5 bases and J lost 3 bases. The V gene's germline CDR1 is DFQATT and CDR2 SNEGSKA (reference sequence). Study-wide results and caveats: Data fit most tumor T cells coming from lymph node, expanding in tumor. Tumor T cell lymph node origin was a supported hypothesis, not proven. Tumor and nontumor repertoires were significantly more similar in luminal-like than in basal-like breast cancer.

This clonotype was detected ten times or more. Antigen: not known. TCRdb called the multiplex PCR reads again in MiXCR, with one record for every CDR3 protein. In the table there are about 15,000 distinct CDR3 sequences, 45% of which are singletons. The chain recombines TRBV20-1 with TRBJ2-2, with 9 positions matching TRBD2. The sequencing input was tumor-adjacent breast tissue. This TCR was sampled from a female donor with breast cancer. Some clones in this sample may be carry-over from other donors' samples. CDR3 sequence reads: CSARHRGGAIDTGELFF. The CDR3 DNA is TGCAGTGCTCGCCACCGCGGGGGGGCGATAGACACCGGGGAGCTGTTTTTT.